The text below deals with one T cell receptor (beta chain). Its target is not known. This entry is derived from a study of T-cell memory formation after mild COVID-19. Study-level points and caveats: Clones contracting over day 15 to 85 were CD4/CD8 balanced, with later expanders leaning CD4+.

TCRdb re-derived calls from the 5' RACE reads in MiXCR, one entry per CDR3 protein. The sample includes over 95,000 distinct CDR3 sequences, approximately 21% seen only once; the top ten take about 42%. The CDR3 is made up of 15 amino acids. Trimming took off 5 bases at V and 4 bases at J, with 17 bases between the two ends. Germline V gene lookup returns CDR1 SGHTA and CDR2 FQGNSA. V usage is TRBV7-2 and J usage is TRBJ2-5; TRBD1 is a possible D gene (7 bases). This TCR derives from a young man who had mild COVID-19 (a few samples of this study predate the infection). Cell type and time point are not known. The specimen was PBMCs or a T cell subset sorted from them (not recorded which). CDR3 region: CASSRADRRGETQYF. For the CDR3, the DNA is TGTGCCAGCAGCAGAGCGGACAGGAGGGGAGAGACCCAGTACTTC.